This is a list of T cell receptor beta chains from one sample in a study of cytomegalovirus exposure and HLA in healthy donors. Profiled with immunoSEQ multiplex PCR; TCRdb holds only in-frame clones, not every one. The sample totals around 160,000 clones. The material sequenced was PBMCs. The receptors derive from a woman between 45 and 65 years old in good health and CMV-seronegative. The conserved cysteine and the conserved F or W are not part of the CDR3 here. Each record gives: J gene, V gene, CDR3 protein.

TRBJ1-1,TRBV19,ASSIEQGLSEAF
TRBJ1-2,TRBV6-5,ASSYMGGLSYGYT
TRBJ1-2,TRBV30,AWSSNPRQGGLAGYT
TRBJ1-6,TRBV5-1,ASSADRSSYNSPLH
TRBJ2-3,TRBV2,ASRETSGGFPDTQY
TRBJ1-1,TRBV4-1,ASSQRRGQLNTEAF
TRBJ1-2,TRBV6-5,ASSFATVYGYT
TRBJ1-2,TRBV5-6,ASTRDRGVYGYT
TRBJ1-2,TRBV28,ASSSSRQGYGYT
TRBJ1-2,TRBV19,ASSFIGGAFYGYT
TRBJ1-2,TRBV6-6,ASQPNKQGAKGYT
TRBJ2-2,TRBV4-1,ASSQASGYPTGELF
TRBJ2-2,TRBV6-6,ASSYDRSNTGELF
TRBJ2-7,TRBV27,ASSIRDRVTYEQY
TRBJ2-7,TRBV30,AWSVGDTYEQY
TRBJ2-5,TRBV11-1,ASSLGGDQETQY
TRBJ2-1,TRBV7-6,ASGGNFPEQF
TRBJ1-1,TRBV27,ASRWAGEAF
TRBJ1-2,TRBV28,ASSFPSVLSGGYT
TRBJ2-1,TRBV7-3,ASSSLASRGGPDEQF
TRBJ1-3,TRBV30,ASGTGQAIY
TRBJ2-1,TRBV12-5,ASGSGEPPVLLNEQF
TRBJ1-4,TRBV7-9,ASSFRDREGPWEKLF
TRBJ1-1,TRBV4-1,ASSQSQGIGEAF
TRBJ2-3,TRBV7-3,ASSLSGLFAGTQY
TRBJ1-2,TRBV13,ASSPQGQRGYT
TRBJ1-6,TRBV5-1,ASTQGDSHNSPLH
TRBJ1-4,TRBV10-1,ASSARGTGGKEKLF
TRBJ1-6,TRBV25-1,ASKQMTLGSSGSPLH
TRBJ2-2,TRBV5-4,ASSSNRKRGTGELF
TRBJ1-1,TRBV5-1,ASSLARSNTEAF
TRBJ1-2,TRBV6-1,ASSVAGFYGYT
TRBJ1-5,TRBV28,ASRRQGGSNQPQH
TRBJ1-2,TRBV18,ASSELREGYT
TRBJ2-5,TRBV30,AGSPPGQSGETQY
TRBJ2-7,TRBV6-5,ASSYNRRTSEQY